Presented here are 13 T cell receptor beta chains from one specimen sequenced in a study of T cell responses to AZD1222 COVID-19 vaccine. Clones were sequenced by immunoSEQ multiplex PCR, and TCRdb holds only the in-frame ones, with some missing. This sample carries about 140,000 clones, 93% of them seen once, and the ten largest clones take over 4%. This specimen consisted of peripheral blood, obtained on day 0 of AZD1222 vaccination. Source of these receptors: an adult in good health.

DNA for the CDR3: TGTGCCAGCAGGGCCGCTGGGACTAGCGGTATAGATACGCAGTATTTT. This gives the protein CASRAAGTSGIDTQYF. V gene TRBV28 combines with J gene TRBJ2-3; 11 bases line up with TRBD2. Trimming removed 6 bases from V and 5 bases from J; junction bases left unmatched: 10. The V gene's germline CDR1 is MDHEN and CDR2 SYDVKM. The CDR3 is made up of 16 amino acids.

V is TRBV28 and J is TRBJ1-1; no clear D gene. V lost 1 base to trimming and J lost 0 bases, with 9 bases between them. The CDR3 runs 15 residues. CDR1 is MDHEN, CDR2 SYDVKM, per germline. The chain's CDR3 is CASSLSGSLNTEAFF. Here the CDR3 DNA reads TGTGCCAGCAGTTTATCTGGCAGCCTGAACACTGAAGCTTTCTTT.

The chain is built from TRBV18 and TRBJ2-7, with TRBD2 identical over 9 bases. Germline loops: CDR1 KGHSH, CDR2 LQKENI. This CDR3 contains 15 residues. J lost 2 bases, V lost 1 base, and 3 bases had no gene match. The CDR3 region is CASSPRGGRAYEQYF. In DNA, the CDR3 is TGTGCCAGCTCACCACGAGGCGGGAGGGCCTACGAGCAGTACTTC.

The J gene is TRBJ1-2, the V gene TRBV29-1, with D possibly matching TRBD1 (6 bases). Trimming left V 3 bases short and J 7 bases short, with 12 bases between. Germline V gene lookup returns CDR1 SQVTM and CDR2 ANQGSEA. The CDR3 is 12 amino acids. CDR3 DNA: TGCAGCGTTGATGGCAGGGGAAGTGGCTACACCTTC. Amino acid sequence: CSVDGRGSGYTF.

The V call is TRBV21-1, the J call TRBJ2-2; the D call of TRBD2 is as the table states it, not checked on the DNA. TRBV21-1 is a pseudogene locus. The CDR3 has 15 amino acids. CDR3 DNA: TGTGCCAGCAGCAAGCGGCGGGGGAACACCGGGGAGCTGTTTTTT. Amino acids: CASSKRRGNTGELFF.

V usage is TRBV11-3 and J usage is TRBJ2-1, with no clear D. Germline CDR1 and CDR2: SGHNT and YENEEA. The V end was cut by 8 bases, the J end by 7 bases, with 12 bases between. The CDR3 runs to 12 residues. The CDR3 sequence: CASRWGNNEQFF. The CDR3 DNA follows: TGTGCCAGCCGGTGGGGAAATAATGAGCAGTTCTTC.

The sample holds one count of this clone. The V gene is TRBV29-1, the J gene TRBJ1-1; D perhaps matches TRBD1 (5 bases). The ends were cut back, 1 base at V and 3 bases at J, with 15 bases in the middle. The V gene's germline CDR1 is SQVTM and CDR2 ANQGSEA. The length of the CDR3 is 15 residues. CDR3 sequence (DNA): TGCAGCGTTGAAGGGGTTGGGGGTCCGGACACTGAAGCTTTCTTT. Translation gives CSVEGVGGPDTEAFF.

The V and J genes are TRBV7-8 and TRBJ2-7, with TRBD2 identical over 14 bases. CDR1 is SGHVS and CDR2 is FQNEAQ in the germline V gene. The J segment lost 9 bases and the V segment lost 5 bases, leaving 9 bases of the junction unmatched. This CDR3 contains 15 residues. CDR3 DNA: TGTGCCAGCAGCACAGGGACTAGCGGGAGTCTGCGGCAGTACTTC. Its translation: CASSTGTSGSLRQYF. Using reference TRBV7-8 and TRBJ2-7 for the parts outside the CDR3, the full variable domain is GAGVSQSPRYKVAKRGQDVALRCDPISGHVSLFWYQQALGQGPEFLTYFQNEAQLDKSGLPSDRFFAERPEGSVSTLKIQRTQQEDSAVYLCASSTGTSGSLRQYFGPGTRLTVT.

The chain carries TRBV25-1 and TRBJ2-3; tentatively, D is TRBD1 (6 bases). V lost 6 bases and J 1 base, leaving 14 bases between the germline ends. The CDR3 extends over 15 amino acids. CDR1 and CDR2 (germline): MGHDK, SYGVNS. In nucleotides, the CDR3 is TGTGCCAGCAGCCAACAGGGTTTCGGCACAGATACGCAGTATTTT. The encoded protein is CASSQQGFGTDTQYF.

V and J are TRBV30 and TRBJ1-2, with 8 bases identical to TRBD1. The CDR3 totals 15 residues. Germline V CDR1 and CDR2: GTSNPN, SVGIG (reference sequence). V lost 3 bases and J lost 8; bases outside the gene matches: 14. CDR3: CAWSKDRVLVGGYTF. The CDR3 region has the DNA TGTGCCTGGAGCAAGGACAGGGTTTTAGTCGGGGGCTACACCTTC.

This chain uses TRBV9 with TRBJ2-1, with a weak D call TRBD1 (7 bases). The length of the CDR3 is 16 residues. Germline-derived CDR1 and CDR2 are SGDLS and YYNGEE. V was clipped by 2 bases and J by 4 bases, with 16 bases between them. The DNA of the CDR3 is TGTGCCAGCAGCGTTCAGGGGGGAGTCCCTTACAATGAGCAGTTCTTC. Translating it yields CASSVQGGVPYNEQFF.

This chain links TRBV18 with TRBJ1-4; D not certain. Germline CDR1 reads KGHSH; CDR2 reads LQKENI. The V and J ends lost 0 bases and 5 bases respectively, with 4 bases between them. The CDR3 is made up of 13 amino acids. The CDR3: CASSPPLNEKLFF. The CDR3 bases are TGTGCCAGCTCACCACCACTGAATGAAAAACTGTTTTTT.

The genes are TRBV7-2 and TRBJ1-5; 7 bases align to TRBD1. J was trimmed by 6 bases and V by 2 bases; bases with no gene match: 16. Germline V gene lookup returns CDR1 SGHTA and CDR2 FQGNSA. The CDR3 is 18 amino acids. The CDR3 loop reads CASSLPGRQGWNFQPQHF. The CDR3 region has the DNA TGTGCCAGCAGCTTACCGGGCCGACAGGGCTGGAACTTTCAGCCCCAGCATTTT.